Presented here are 13 T cell receptor beta chains from one specimen sequenced in a study of blood T cell repertoires in COVID-19. Sequenced by immunoSEQ multiplex PCR; TCRdb stores in-frame clones only, minus some. This sample has roughly 54,000 clones; about 86% occur once, and the top ten carry roughly 6.5%. The sample comprised peripheral blood. The receptors derive from a woman aged 55-75 years with COVID-19, enrolled during active disease.

The chain joins TRBV28 to TRBJ2-2; D is perhaps TRBD1 (6 bases). Trimming removed 3 bases from V and 8 bases from J, with 16 bases in between. There are 15 residues in the CDR3. CDR1 is MDHEN, CDR2 SYDVKM, per germline. For the CDR3, the DNA is TGTGCCAGCAGTTTGAGGGGGACATACCAGGGGGAGCTGTTTTTT. Residues: CASSLRGTYQGELFF.

J is TRBJ1-5 and V is TRBV19; the D gene is possibly TRBD1 (5 bases). CDR3 length: 15 residues. The germline gives CDR1 LNHDA, CDR2 SQIVND (reference sequence). Trimming removed 6 bases at V and 6 bases at J, with 18 bases between. The CDR3 DNA reads TGTGCCAGTAGGAGTGGGGCAGGGCGCAGTCAGCCCCAGCATTTT. Its translation: CASRSGAGRSQPQHF.

The chain carries TRBV11-3 and TRBJ2-7, with 7 bases that match TRBD1. CDR3 length: 15 residues. The V gene's germline CDR1 is SGHNT and CDR2 YENEEA. The V and J ends lost 4 bases and 2 bases, in that order; junction bases with no gene match: 8. CDR3 loop: CASSSTGTATYEQYF. The DNA of the CDR3 is TGTGCCAGCAGCTCCACCGGGACAGCTACCTACGAGCAGTACTTC.

The chain has TRBV5-1 and TRBJ2-7; 10 bases map to TRBD1. Trimming at V came to 1 base and at J to 5 bases, leaving 3 bases not matched to a gene. CDR3 length: 14 residues. Germline values: CDR1 SGHRS, CDR2 YFSETQ. CDR3 region: CASSLWDRGNEQYF. Here the CDR3 DNA reads TGCGCCAGCAGCTTGTGGGACAGGGGTAACGAGCAGTACTTC.

The rearrangement uses TRBV6-5 and TRBJ2-3; D perhaps matches TRBD2 (6 bases). Trimming took off 9 bases at V and 2 bases at J, with 12 bases between the two ends. In germline, CDR1 is MNHEY, CDR2 SVGAGI. The CDR3 sequence is 13 residues long. The CDR3 DNA reads as TGTGCCAGTAGGAGGGACCTCACAGATACGCAGTATTTT. Its translation is CASRRDLTDTQYF.

The chain employs TRBV29-1 and TRBJ2-5; D remains ambiguous. V was clipped by 4 bases and J by 2 bases, with 8 bases between them. The CDR3 runs to 12 residues. CDR1 is SQVTM and CDR2 is ANQGSEA in the germline V gene. The CDR3 here is CSVVEQQETQYF. The DNA for the CDR3 is TGCAGCGTTGTGGAGCAACAAGAGACCCAGTACTTC.

The chain has TRBV7-9 and TRBJ2-1; tentatively, D is TRBD1 (5 bases). The CDR3 covers 16 residues. Trimming removed 5 bases at V and 10 bases at J, with 24 bases between. CDR1 is SEHNR, CDR2 FQNEAQ, per germline (reference sequence). For the CDR3, the DNA is TGTGCCAGCAGCCCGCAGGTAGTGGGGCCAACCGGGGAGCAGTTCTTC. Its protein product is CASSPQVVGPTGEQFF.

This sequence joins TRBV5-6 and TRBJ2-7; tentative D call: TRBD1 (6 bases). Trimming removed 4 bases at V and 11 bases at J, with 28 bases between. CDR3 length: 16 amino acids. CDR1 and CDR2 from the germline V gene are SGHDT and YYEEEE. The CDR3 nucleotides are TGTGCCAGCAGCATAACCCCCCGGACAGAAAAGGGGATAAAGTACTTC. It specifies CASSITPRTEKGIKYF.

V gene TRBV29-1 combines with J gene TRBJ2-7; D unresolved. The CDR3 length is 11 residues. The V gene lost 4 bases and the J gene lost 4 bases, with 8 bases spanning the gap. CDR1 is SQVTM, CDR2 ANQGSEA, per germline. CDR3 in DNA: TGCAGCGTTGGCGGCCTATACGAGCAGTACTTC. Its translation is CSVGGLYEQYF.

V gene TRBV5-4 combines with J gene TRBJ1-2, with 9 nucleotides matching TRBD1. Germline CDR1 reads SGHNT; CDR2 reads YYREEE (reference sequence). V lost 4 bases, J lost 9 bases, and 7 bases stayed unmatched. The CDR3 covers 13 residues. As DNA, the CDR3 is TGTGCCAGCAGCCTCCGGGACAGGGACCGCTACACCTTC. Translating it yields CASSLRDRDRYTF.

The chain carries TRBV10-1 and TRBJ2-3; 10 bases match TRBD2. The V segment lost 10 bases and the J segment 4 bases; nucleotides outside the gene matches: 11. This CDR3 comprises 15 residues. Germline V gene lookup returns CDR1 WNHNN and CDR2 SYGVQD (reference sequence). The CDR3 nucleotides read TGCGCCACCGACCCGCTAGCGGGAGTATCAGATACGCAGTATTTT. This encodes CATDPLAGVSDTQYF.

The chain uses TRBV2 and TRBJ2-4; TRBD2 matches at 11 bases. The CDR3 spans 14 residues. Germline CDR1 reads SNHLY; CDR2 reads FYNNEI. V dropped 5 bases and J dropped 8; count of bases not matched to a gene: 5. This CDR3 reads CASSLAGGWDIQYF. The CDR3 DNA is TGTGCCAGCAGTTTAGCGGGAGGGTGGGACATTCAGTACTTC.

This clone was found a few times. The rearrangement uses TRBV15 and TRBJ1-1; D perhaps matches TRBD1 (6 bases). The germline CDR1 and CDR2 sequences are LNHNV and YYDKDF (reference sequence). CDR3 length equals 14 residues. V was shortened by 3 bases and J by 0 bases, with 8 bases between the two germline ends. The CDR3 here is CATSSGQMNTEAFF. CDR3 bases: TGTGCCACCAGCAGCGGACAGATGAACACTGAAGCTTTCTTT.